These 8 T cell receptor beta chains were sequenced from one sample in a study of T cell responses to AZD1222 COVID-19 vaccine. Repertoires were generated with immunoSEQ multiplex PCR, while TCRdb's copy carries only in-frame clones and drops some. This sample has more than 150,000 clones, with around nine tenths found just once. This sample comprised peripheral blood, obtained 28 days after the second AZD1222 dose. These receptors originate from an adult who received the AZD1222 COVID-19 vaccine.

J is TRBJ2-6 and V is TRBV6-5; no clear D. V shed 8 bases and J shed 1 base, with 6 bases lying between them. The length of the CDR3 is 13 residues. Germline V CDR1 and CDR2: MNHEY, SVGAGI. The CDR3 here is CASDTSGANVLTF. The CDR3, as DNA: TGTGCCAGCGACACTTCTGGGGCCAACGTCCTGACTTTC.

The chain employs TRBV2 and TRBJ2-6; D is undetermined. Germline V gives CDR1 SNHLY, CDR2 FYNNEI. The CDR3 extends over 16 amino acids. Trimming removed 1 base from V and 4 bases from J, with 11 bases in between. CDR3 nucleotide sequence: TGTGCCAGCAGTGAAGAGCGTGTCTCCGGGGCCAACGTCCTGACTTTC. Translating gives CASSEERVSGANVLTF.

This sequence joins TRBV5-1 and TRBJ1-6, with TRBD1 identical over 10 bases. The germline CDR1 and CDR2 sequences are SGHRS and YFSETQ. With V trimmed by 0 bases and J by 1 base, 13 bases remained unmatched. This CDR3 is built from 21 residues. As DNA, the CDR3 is TGCGCCAGCAGCTTGGGGGACAGGGGTCCCGTCCTCGGGTCCTATAATTCACCCCTCCACTTT. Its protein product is CASSLGDRGPVLGSYNSPLHF.

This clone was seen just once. In DNA form, the CDR3 reads TGTGCCAGCTCACAAGGAACCGGGACAGGGGGATACGAGCAGTACTTC. Translation: CASSQGTGTGGYEQYF. This chain links TRBV18 with TRBJ2-7; 11 positions match TRBD1. V shed 4 bases, J shed 4 bases, and the junction held 9 bases outside the gene matches. CDR1 is KGHSH and CDR2 is LQKENI in the germline V gene. The length of the CDR3 is 16 residues.

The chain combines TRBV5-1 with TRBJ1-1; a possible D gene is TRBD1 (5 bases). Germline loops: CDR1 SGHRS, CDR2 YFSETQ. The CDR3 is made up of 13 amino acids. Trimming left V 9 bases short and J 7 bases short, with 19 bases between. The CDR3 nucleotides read TGCGCCACAGCGCCGCAAAGCGGGGGTGAAGCTTTCTTT. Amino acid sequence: CATAPQSGGEAFF.

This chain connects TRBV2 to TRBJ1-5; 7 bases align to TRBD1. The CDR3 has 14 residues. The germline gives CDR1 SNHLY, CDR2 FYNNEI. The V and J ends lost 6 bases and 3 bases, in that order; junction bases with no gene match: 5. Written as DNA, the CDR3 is TGTGCCAGCAGAGCGGGACAGAACAATCAGCCCCAGCATTTT. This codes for CASRAGQNNQPQHF. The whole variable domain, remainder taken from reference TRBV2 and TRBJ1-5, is EPEVTQTPSHQVTQMGQEVILRCVPISNHLYFYWYRQILGQKVEFLVSFYNNEISEKSEIFDDQFSVERPDGSNFTLKIRSTKLEDSAMYFCASRAGQNNQPQHFGDGTRLSIL.

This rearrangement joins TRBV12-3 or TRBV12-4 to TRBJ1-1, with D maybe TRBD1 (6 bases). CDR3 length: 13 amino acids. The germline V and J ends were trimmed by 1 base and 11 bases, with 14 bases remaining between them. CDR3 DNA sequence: TGTGCCAGCAGTTTAGAATCAGGGGTTCGCGCTTTCTTT. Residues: CASSLESGVRAFF.

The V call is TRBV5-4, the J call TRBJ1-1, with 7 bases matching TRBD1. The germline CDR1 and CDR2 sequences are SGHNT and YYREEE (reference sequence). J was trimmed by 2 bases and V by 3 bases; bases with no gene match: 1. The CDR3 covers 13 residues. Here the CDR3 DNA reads TGTGCCAGCAGCTGGGACAGTAACACTGAAGCTTTCTTT. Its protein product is CASSWDSNTEAFF.